The entry below describes one T cell receptor (beta chain). The antigen remains unidentified. These data are taken from a study of T cell responses to AZD1222 COVID-19 vaccine. Overall study context: Pooled together were second doses at about 4 or about 12 weeks. Study conclusions and caveats: There were vaccine-associated CD4 TCRs across spike, dominant at 160-218 and 743-854. Unmutated variant regions are reportedly the target of nearly half of TCRs that are spike-specific.

This CDR3 spans 14 amino acids. CDR1 MNHEY and CDR2 SMNVEV come from the germline V gene (reference sequence). V lost 6 bases and J lost 5; bases outside the gene matches: 4. The table came from immunoSEQ multiplex PCR; TCRdb's copy has only in-frame clones and leaves some out. Found here are around 110,000 clones, roughly 90% of them singletons; the top ten hold 6% to 7%. The chain combines TRBV27 with TRBJ2-1; 10 bases map to TRBD2. The TCR originated in an adult in good health. This sample comprised peripheral blood, obtained on day 0 of AZD1222 vaccination. The CDR3 DNA reads as TGTGCCAGCAGAGGTAGCGGGAGGAACAATGAGCAGTTCTTC. It is translated as CASRGSGRNNEQFF.